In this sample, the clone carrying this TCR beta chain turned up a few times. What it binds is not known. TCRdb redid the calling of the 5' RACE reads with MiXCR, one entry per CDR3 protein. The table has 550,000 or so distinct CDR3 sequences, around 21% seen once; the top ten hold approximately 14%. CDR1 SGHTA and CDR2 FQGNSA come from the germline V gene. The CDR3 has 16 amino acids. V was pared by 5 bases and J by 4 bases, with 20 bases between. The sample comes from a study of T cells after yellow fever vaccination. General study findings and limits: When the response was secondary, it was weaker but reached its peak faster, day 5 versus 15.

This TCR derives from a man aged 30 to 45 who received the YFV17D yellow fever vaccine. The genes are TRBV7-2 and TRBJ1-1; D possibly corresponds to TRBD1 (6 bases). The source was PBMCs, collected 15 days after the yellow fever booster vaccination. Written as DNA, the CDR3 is TGTGCCAGCAGCCCACATCGGGGGCCACAGGGCACTGAAGCTTTCTTT. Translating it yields CASSPHRGPQGTEAFF. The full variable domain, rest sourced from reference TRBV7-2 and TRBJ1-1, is GAGVSQSPSNKVTEKGKDVELRCDPISGHTALYWYRQSLGQGLEFLIYFQGNSAPDKSGLPSDRFSAERTGGSVSTLTIQRTQQEDSAVYLCASSPHRGPQGTEAFFGQGTRLTVV.